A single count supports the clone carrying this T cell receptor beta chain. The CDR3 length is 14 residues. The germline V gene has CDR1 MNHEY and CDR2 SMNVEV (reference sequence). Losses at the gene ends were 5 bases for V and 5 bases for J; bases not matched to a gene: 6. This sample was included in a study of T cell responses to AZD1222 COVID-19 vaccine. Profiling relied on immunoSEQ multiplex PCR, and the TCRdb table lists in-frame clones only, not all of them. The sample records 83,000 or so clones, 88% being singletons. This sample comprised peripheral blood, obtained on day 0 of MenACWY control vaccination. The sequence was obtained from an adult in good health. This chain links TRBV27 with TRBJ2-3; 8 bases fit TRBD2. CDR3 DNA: TGTGCCAGCAGTCCGGGGGGGCGGCGAGATACGCAGTATTTT. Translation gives CASSPGGRRDTQYF.